This entry describes one T cell receptor beta chain. The sample belongs to a study of control samples from healthy donors and cancer patients. V lost 3 bases, J lost 0 bases, and 5 bases lay in between. The CDR3 covers 13 residues. The table came from immunoSEQ multiplex PCR; TCRdb's copy has only in-frame clones and leaves some out. The sample comprises about 120,000 clones, more than 70% of which are singletons, and approximately 2.2% rests with the top ten. The sample comprised blood. The TCR originated in a woman in her seventies in good health. The genes are TRBV12-3 or TRBV12-4 and TRBJ1-1; no clear D. In nucleotides, the CDR3 is TGTGCCAGCAGTTTTTCAGTGAACACTGAAGCTTTCTTT. Its protein is CASSFSVNTEAFF.